This T cell receptor beta chain was identified in a study of blood T cell repertoires in COVID-19. Across the study: Samples taken during acute and convalescent COVID-19 were collected in the United States, Italy and Spain. The cDNA or gDNA used as material had been derived from T cells, B-cell-depleted T cells, or PBMCs.

Study processing details: The authors estimated nucleated cell counts from reference gene primer amplification. The data were produced by immunoSEQ multiplex PCR, yet TCRdb's version contains in-frame clones alone and is incomplete. V and J calls and clone size are given by that table; D and trimming were obtained from the DNA. The sample holds 95,000 to 100,000 clones; approximately 81% are singletons and the top ten take approximately 2%. This clonotype originated in a woman aged 70-85 years with active or convalescent COVID-19. Sequencing was carried out using peripheral blood.

The CDR3 sequence is CASRSTGERGYTF. As DNA, the CDR3 is TGTGCCAGCAGATCTACAGGGGAGCGGGGCTACACCTTC. This chain links TRBV28 with TRBJ1-2; 7 bases fit TRBD1. Germline loops: CDR1 MDHEN, CDR2 SYDVKM. The V and J ends lost 6 bases and 8 bases, in that order; junction bases with no gene match: 9. The CDR3 extends over 13 amino acids.